A selection of T cell receptor beta chains follows, all from one sample in a study of control samples from healthy donors and cancer patients. The table came from immunoSEQ multiplex PCR; TCRdb's copy has only in-frame clones and leaves some out. The sample spans fewer than 250,000 clones; the ten largest clones claim roughly 2%. Specimen: blood. These receptors were collected from a woman aged 30 to 39 in good health. CDR3s include the opening cysteine and the closing phenylalanine or tryptophan. D genes are given only for firm matches.

j_call d_call v_call cdr3_aa cdr3_nt
TRBJ1-1 - TRBV5-1 CASSQAPTGSNTEAFF TGCGCCAGCAGCCAGGCCCCCACAGGGTCGAACACTGAAGCTTTCTTT
TRBJ1-1 - TRBV20-1 CSASGGETEAFF TGCAGTGCTAGTGGCGGAGAAACTGAAGCTTTCTTT
TRBJ1-1 - TRBV15 CATSSTTVNTEAFF TGTGCCACCAGCAGCACGACAGTTAACACTGAAGCTTTCTTT
TRBJ2-7 TRBD2 TRBV7-9 CASSPPGSGRTFYEQYF TGTGCCAGCAGCCCACCGGGTAGCGGGAGGACTTTCTACGAGCAGTACTTC
TRBJ1-2 - TRBV9 CASSVGLDRRDGYTF TGTGCCAGCAGCGTAGGTCTCGACAGAAGGGATGGCTACACCTTC
TRBJ1-5 - TRBV4-1 CASSLEGRSGQPQHF TGCGCCAGCAGCCTCGAGGGAAGGTCGGGCCAGCCCCAGCATTTT
TRBJ2-2 - TRBV6-6 CASSYLDRTTGELFF TGTGCCAGCAGTTACCTGGACCGAACCACCGGGGAGCTGTTTTTT
TRBJ1-1 - TRBV19 CASKYGQGGTEAFF TGTGCCAGTAAATATGGGCAGGGTGGAACTGAAGCTTTCTTT
TRBJ2-3 TRBD2 TRBV14 CASSQGRTSGSDTQYF TGTGCCAGCAGCCAAGGACGGACTAGCGGTTCAGATACGCAGTATTTT
TRBJ1-5 - TRBV4-1 CASSQGGASNQPQHF TGCGCCAGCAGCCAAGGGGGGGCTAGCAATCAGCCCCAGCATTTT
TRBJ2-7 - TRBV24-1 CATSDSTRGGYEQYF TGTGCCACCAGTGATAGTACCAGGGGGGGCTACGAGCAGTACTTC
TRBJ1-1 TRBD1 TRBV9 CASSVGQGGWNTEAFF TGTGCCAGCAGCGTAGGACAGGGAGGGTGGAACACTGAAGCTTTCTTT
TRBJ1-4 - TRBV6-1 CASSDWGEKLFF TGTGCCAGCAGTGATTGGGGGGAAAAACTGTTTTTT
TRBJ1-1 TRBD1 TRBV7-8 CASSLGGQGSVWGTEAFF TGTGCCAGCAGCTTAGGGGGACAGGGGTCAGTCTGGGGCACTGAAGCTTTCTTT
TRBJ1-3 - TRBV18 CASSPAKLGADSGNTIYF TGTGCCAGCTCACCCGCAAAACTAGGGGCGGATTCTGGAAACACCATATATTTT
TRBJ1-2 - TRBV6-2/TRBV6-3 CASSLAYGYTF TGTGCCAGCAGTTTAGCATATGGCTACACCTTC
TRBJ2-3 - TRBV5-4 CASSNVRASTDTQYF TGTGCCAGCAGCAATGTCAGGGCCTCCACAGATACGCAGTATTTT
TRBJ2-2 - TRBV5-1 CASSVYRDTGELFF TGCGCCAGCAGCGTTTACAGGGACACCGGGGAGCTGTTTTTT
TRBJ2-3 - TRBV3-1/TRBV3-2 CASSQDLRGLTDTQYF TGTGCCAGCAGCCAAGATCTAAGGGGCCTCACAGATACGCAGTATTTT
TRBJ1-2 - TRBV6-5 CASTANYGYTF TGTGCCAGCACAGCTAACTATGGCTACACCTTC
TRBJ1-1 - TRBV29-1 CSAGRNTEAFF TGCAGCGCGGGACGGAACACTGAAGCTTTCTTT
TRBJ2-6 - TRBV5-1 CASQGGSSGANVLTF TGCGCCTCCCAGGGCGGGTCCTCTGGGGCCAACGTCCTGACTTTC
TRBJ2-2 TRBD1 TRBV18 CASSPGSRTGDTGELFF TGTGCCAGCTCACCGGGTTCTAGGACAGGGGACACCGGGGAGCTGTTTTTT
TRBJ2-1 - TRBV6-5 CASSYDPSYNEQFF TGTGCCAGCAGTTACGACCCGTCTTACAATGAGCAGTTCTTC
TRBJ2-7 - TRBV5-1 CASSSGSSYEQYF TGCGCCAGCAGTTCAGGGAGCTCCTACGAGCAGTACTTC
TRBJ1-1 - TRBV6-5 CASSYSQGPMNTEAFF TGTGCCAGCAGTTACTCGCAGGGGCCAATGAACACTGAAGCTTTCTTT
TRBJ1-2 - TRBV28 CATLEGHRSYNYGYTF TGTGCCACCCTTGAGGGACACAGAAGCTATAACTATGGCTACACCTTC
TRBJ2-7 - TRBV10-3 CAISESVGKGSYEQYF TGTGCCATCAGTGAGTCTGTGGGGAAGGGATCCTACGAGCAGTACTTC
TRBJ1-5 - TRBV4-1 CASSQGPYRDADQPQHF TGCGCCAGCAGCCAAGGACCGTACAGGGACGCGGATCAGCCCCAGCATTTT
TRBJ1-2 - TRBV16 CASSLGTYGYTF TGTGCCAGCAGCCTGGGGACCTATGGCTACACCTTC
TRBJ2-1 - TRBV6-5 CASTSGSYNEQFF TGTGCCAGCACGTCAGGGTCCTACAATGAGCAGTTCTTC
TRBJ2-3 - TRBV6-2/TRBV6-3 CASSYARVSTDTQYF TGTGCCAGCAGTTACGCCAGGGTTTCCACAGATACGCAGTATTTT